Presented here are 10 T cell receptor beta chains from one specimen sequenced in a study of identical twins (dated by TCRdb to 2016 to 2018). Library generation was performed with 5' RACE. TCRdb names Illumina HiSeq 2000 as the instrument used. Starting from the raw public reads, TCRdb applied fastp trimming at Q25, assembled clones with MiXCR and retained in-frame beta chains. Every CDR3 protein is listed once, alongside the most common genes and DNA of its rows. This sample comprises 1.5 million to 2 million distinct CDR3 sequences, around 33% of them detected only once. About 0.27% of the sample comes from the top ten. Sequencing was carried out using cord blood. These receptors were collected from a newborn girl in good health.

The chain couples TRBV2 to TRBJ2-5; the D call may be TRBD1 or TRBD2 (5 bases each). Germline-derived CDR1 and CDR2 are SNHLY and FYNNEI. The CDR3 extends over 13 amino acids. V lost 0 bases and J lost 7, with 9 bases in between. In DNA form, the CDR3 reads TGTGCCAGCAGTGAAGCACAGGCGGGGACCCAGTACTTC. Amino acids: CASSEAQAGTQYF.

The chain has TRBV20-1 and TRBJ2-7, with D hard to call. Trimming cost V 3 bases and J 4 bases, with 16 bases left between them. The CDR3 length is 14 residues. CDR1 DFQATT and CDR2 SNEGSKA come from the germline V gene (reference sequence). This CDR3 reads CSASHSAKPYEQYF. Written as DNA, the CDR3 is TGCAGTGCTAGTCACAGTGCCAAGCCTTACGAGCAGTACTTC.

This clonotype was seen repeatedly, ten times or more. V usage is TRBV10-3 and J usage is TRBJ2-7; D gene uncertain. Per germline, CDR1 ENHRY and CDR2 SYGVKD. Trimming stripped 3 bases from V and 1 base from J, with 7 bases between. This CDR3 comprises 13 residues. The CDR3 sequence: CAISDGVSYEQYF. DNA for the CDR3: TGTGCCATCAGTGATGGGGTATCCTACGAGCAGTACTTC.

The J gene is TRBJ1-4, the V gene TRBV6-9; D unresolved. Germline V lookup: CDR1 MNHGY, CDR2 SVAAGI. The V end was cut by 4 bases, the J end by 0 bases, with 9 bases between. The CDR3 has 15 residues. This CDR3 reads CASSCPTTTNEKLFF. The CDR3 nucleotides read TGTGCCAGCAGTTGTCCGACCACAACTAATGAAAAACTGTTTTTT.

This clonotype occurred many times. The DNA of the CDR3 is TGTGCCAGCAGCCAACGCACCTACGAGCAGTACTTC. Translating it yields CASSQRTYEQYF. This chain links TRBV3-1 with TRBJ2-7; no firm D call. The length of the CDR3 is 12 residues. CDR1 and CDR2 (germline): LGHDT, YNNKEL (reference sequence). V was shortened by 2 bases and J by 2 bases, with 4 bases between the two germline ends.

This clonotype has more than one count but fewer than ten. This rearrangement joins TRBV5-1 to TRBJ2-3, with 12 bases fitting TRBD2. After removal of 4 bases from V and 2 bases from J, the junction contained 8 bases not matched to a gene. The CDR3 contains 17 residues. Germline loops: CDR1 SGHRS, CDR2 YFSETQ. As DNA, the CDR3 is TGCGCCAGCAGCGCGCCTAGCGGGAGGGATAACACAGATACGCAGTATTTT. This codes for CASSAPSGRDNTDTQYF.

This clonotype turned up a few times. The chain carries TRBV6-6 and TRBJ2-7; D uncertain. CDR1 MNHNY and CDR2 SVGAGI come from the germline V gene (reference sequence). V was pared by 5 bases and J by 5 bases, with 7 bases between. The CDR3 runs 11 residues. The CDR3 DNA follows: TGTGCCAGCAGTACCCCTGACGAGCAGTACTTC. This encodes CASSTPDEQYF.

The chain recombines TRBV6-1 with TRBJ2-5; no definite D call. Germline V CDR1 and CDR2: MNHNS, SASEGT. The CDR3 length is 14 residues. V lost 4 bases, J lost 0 bases, and 9 bases lay in between. CDR3 amino acids: CASSVLQYQETQYF. CDR3 coding DNA: TGTGCCAGCAGTGTGTTACAGTACCAAGAGACCCAGTACTTC.

This CDR3 is CASTGQGVYNEQFF. DNA for the CDR3: TGTGCCAGCACCGGACAGGGGGTGTACAATGAGCAGTTCTTC. V gene TRBV28 combines with J gene TRBJ2-1, with 10 bases aligning to TRBD1. Germline V gene lookup returns CDR1 MDHEN and CDR2 SYDVKM. The CDR3 spans 14 residues. The ends lost 7 bases at V and 4 bases at J; junction bases unmatched: 4.

This chain links TRBV28 with TRBJ2-1; D gene uncertain. The length of the CDR3 is 12 residues. CDR1 MDHEN and CDR2 SYDVKM come from the germline V gene. V lost 1 base, J lost 10 bases, and 8 bases lay in between. The CDR3 sequence: CASSLYVSEQFF. The CDR3 bases are TGTGCCAGCAGTTTATATGTGTCGGAGCAGTTCTTC.